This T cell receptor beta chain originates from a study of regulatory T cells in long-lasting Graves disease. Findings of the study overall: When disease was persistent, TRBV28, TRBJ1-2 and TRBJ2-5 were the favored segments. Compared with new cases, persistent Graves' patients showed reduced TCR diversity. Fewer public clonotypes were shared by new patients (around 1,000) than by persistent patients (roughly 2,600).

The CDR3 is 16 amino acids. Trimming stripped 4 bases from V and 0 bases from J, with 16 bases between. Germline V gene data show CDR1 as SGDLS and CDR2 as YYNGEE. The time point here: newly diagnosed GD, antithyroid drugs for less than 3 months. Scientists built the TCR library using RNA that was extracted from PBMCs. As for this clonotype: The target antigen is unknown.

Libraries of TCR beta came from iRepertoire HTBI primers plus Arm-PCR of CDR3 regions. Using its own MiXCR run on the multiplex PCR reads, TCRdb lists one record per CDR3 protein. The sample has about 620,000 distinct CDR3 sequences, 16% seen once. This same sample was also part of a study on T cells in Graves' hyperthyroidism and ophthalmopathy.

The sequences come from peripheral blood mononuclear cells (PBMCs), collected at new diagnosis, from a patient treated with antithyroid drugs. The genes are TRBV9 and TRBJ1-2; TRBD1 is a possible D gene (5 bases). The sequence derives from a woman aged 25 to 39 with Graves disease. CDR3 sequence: CASSQQGALANYGYTF. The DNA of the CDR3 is TGTGCCAGCAGCCAACAAGGGGCCTTAGCTAACTATGGCTACACCTTC. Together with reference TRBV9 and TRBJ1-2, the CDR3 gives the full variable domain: DSGVTQTPKHLITATGQRVTLRCSPRSGDLSVYWYQQSLDQGLQFLIQYYNGEERAKGNILERFSAQQFPDLHSELNLSSLELGDSALYFCASSQQGALANYGYTFGSGTRLTVV.